Listed here is a single T cell receptor beta chain. Its cognate antigen is unknown. This record belongs to a study of Ad26.COV2.S vaccination and SARS-CoV-2 variants. Study results and caveats: People given the vaccine had a wider spike-specific TCR breadth than placebo recipients did. In TCR breadth and depth analyses, total T cell responses may have been underestimated. Non-spike TCR breadth was similar in vaccine and placebo recipients. There was reportedly substantial breadth in spike-specific CD8+ and CD4+ T cell responses after vaccination.

Profiled with immunoSEQ multiplex PCR; TCRdb holds only in-frame clones, not every one. The sample comprises roughly 380,000 clones, roughly 84% of which are singletons, and 3.3% rests with the top ten. Germline-derived CDR1 and CDR2 are SGDLS and YYNGEE. The CDR3 has 14 residues. V lost 2 bases, J lost 5 bases, and 13 bases lay in between. Treatment reported: roughly 19 received Ad26.COV2.S at low or high dose, single or two shots; about 5 received placebo; per-sample allocation not given. Collection of the samples took place on day 63 after the first injection of vaccine or placebo. This sequence originates from a person between 18 and 59 years old who received the Ad26.COV2.S COVID-19 vaccine or a placebo. This rearrangement joins TRBV9 to TRBJ2-5, with D perhaps TRBD2 (5 bases). Sequenced here: peripheral blood, sampled in a trial of Ad26.COV2.S vaccine versus placebo. CDR3 residues: CASSVGLAAETQYF. The CDR3 DNA sequence: TGTGCCAGCAGCGTTGGGCTAGCAGCCGAGACCCAGTACTTC.